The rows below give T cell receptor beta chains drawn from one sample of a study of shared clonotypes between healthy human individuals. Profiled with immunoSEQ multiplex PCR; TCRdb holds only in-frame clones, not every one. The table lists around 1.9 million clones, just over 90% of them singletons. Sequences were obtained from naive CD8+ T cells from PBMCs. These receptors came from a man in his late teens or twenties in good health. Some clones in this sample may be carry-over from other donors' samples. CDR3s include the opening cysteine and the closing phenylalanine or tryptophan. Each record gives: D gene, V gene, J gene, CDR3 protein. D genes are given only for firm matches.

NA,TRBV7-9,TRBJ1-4,CASSLAARGPNEKLFF
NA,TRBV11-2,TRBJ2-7,CASSLGDEQYF
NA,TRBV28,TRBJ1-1,CASTKFVRTEAFF
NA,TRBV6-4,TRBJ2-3,CASSDRVGDTQYF
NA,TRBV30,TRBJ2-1,CAWTPEATLYNEQFF
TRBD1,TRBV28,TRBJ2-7,CASSSARTGYTYEQYF
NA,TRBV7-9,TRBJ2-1,CASSLGERSEQFF
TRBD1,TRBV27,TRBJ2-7,CASSSTGGVYEQYF
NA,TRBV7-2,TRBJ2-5,CASSLGQRPYQETQYF
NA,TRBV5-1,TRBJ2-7,CASSFLGKVDSLEQYF